The rows below give T cell receptor beta chains drawn from one sample of a study of shared clonotypes between healthy human individuals. Repertoires were generated with immunoSEQ multiplex PCR, while TCRdb's copy carries only in-frame clones and drops some. The table records more than 90,000 clones, about two thirds of them present only once. Sequencing was done on a sample of memory CD8+ T cells sorted from blood. All receptors come from a man aged 25-45 years in good health. Both conserved end residues are part of each CDR3. Fields, in order: CDR3 DNA, CDR3 protein, J gene, clone size, V gene, D gene. D genes are given only for firm matches. Rows may omit the clone size; those that give it use once, few, many or a size class.

CDR3nt: TGTGCCAGCAGCTTACTGGGGGTCGACGGGGAGCTGTTTTTT; CDR3aa: CASSLLGVDGELFF; j_gene: TRBJ2-2; abundance: once; v_gene: TRBV7-9; d_gene: -
CDR3nt: TGTGCCAGCAGCGTAGCGAAGACGGGGCAGGGGTACCAAGAGACCCAGTACTTC; CDR3aa: CASSVAKTGQGYQETQYF; j_gene: TRBJ2-5; abundance: -; v_gene: TRBV9; d_gene: -
CDR3nt: TGTGCCAGCAGCTTAGGAAGGGGGCTAGGGAACGAGCAGTACTTC; CDR3aa: CASSLGRGLGNEQYF; j_gene: TRBJ2-7; abundance: -; v_gene: TRBV7-8; d_gene: TRBD1
CDR3nt: TGTGCCAGCAGTTACGGGATCTCCTACGAGCAGTACTTC; CDR3aa: CASSYGISYEQYF; j_gene: TRBJ2-7; abundance: -; v_gene: TRBV6-6; d_gene: -
CDR3nt: TGCGCCAGCAGCCAAGATTTCCCGGACAACTATGGCTACACCTTC; CDR3aa: CASSQDFPDNYGYTF; j_gene: TRBJ1-2; abundance: many; v_gene: TRBV4-3; d_gene: -
CDR3nt: TGTGCCAGCAGTTCAACTTACGAGCAGTACTTC; CDR3aa: CASSSTYEQYF; j_gene: TRBJ2-7; abundance: -; v_gene: TRBV28; d_gene: -
CDR3nt: TGTGCCAGCAGTCCAGACATCTATGGCTACACCTTC; CDR3aa: CASSPDIYGYTF; j_gene: TRBJ1-2; abundance: -; v_gene: TRBV28; d_gene: -
CDR3nt: TGTGCCAGCAGTCCGGGGACCTTTTTTGATGAGCAGTTCTTC; CDR3aa: CASSPGTFFDEQFF; j_gene: TRBJ2-1; abundance: once; v_gene: TRBV27; d_gene: -
CDR3nt: TGTGCCAGCTCGGTCCAGAGCGGGAGCGCAGATACGCAGTATTTT; CDR3aa: CASSVQSGSADTQYF; j_gene: TRBJ2-3; abundance: -; v_gene: TRBV27; d_gene: TRBD2
CDR3nt: TGCAGCGTTCGACAGGAGACCGGGGAGCTGTTTTTT; CDR3aa: CSVRQETGELFF; j_gene: TRBJ2-2; abundance: -; v_gene: TRBV29-1; d_gene: -
CDR3nt: TGTGCCAGCGGGGGCGGACCAGGGGGCAATTTCGGCGAGCAGTACTTC; CDR3aa: CASGGGPGGNFGEQYF; j_gene: TRBJ2-7; abundance: -; v_gene: TRBV27; d_gene: TRBD1
CDR3nt: TGTGCCAGCAGCTCCGAAGCCGGGTTCACTGAAGCTTTCTTT; CDR3aa: CASSSEAGFTEAFF; j_gene: TRBJ1-1; abundance: few; v_gene: TRBV7-2; d_gene: -
CDR3nt: TGTGCCAGTTCGACAGGGTCCGAGCAGTACTTC; CDR3aa: CASSTGSEQYF; j_gene: TRBJ2-7; abundance: few; v_gene: TRBV19; d_gene: TRBD1
CDR3nt: TGTGCCTGGAGTGTATTAGGTCTCGGGGCCAACGTCCTGACTTTC; CDR3aa: CAWSVLGLGANVLTF; j_gene: TRBJ2-6; abundance: few; v_gene: TRBV30; d_gene: -
CDR3nt: TGTGCCAGCAGCTTCTCATCAGATACGCAGTATTTT; CDR3aa: CASSFSSDTQYF; j_gene: TRBJ2-3; abundance: few; v_gene: TRBV5-4; d_gene: -
CDR3nt: TGTGCCAGCGGCAGGGCTTTATCGAACACTGAAGCTTTCTTT; CDR3aa: CASGRALSNTEAFF; j_gene: TRBJ1-1; abundance: -; v_gene: TRBV6-1; d_gene: -
CDR3nt: TGTGCCTGGGGGGGTACGGGGAACTACGAGCAGTACTTC; CDR3aa: CAWGGTGNYEQYF; j_gene: TRBJ2-7; abundance: -; v_gene: TRBV30; d_gene: -
CDR3nt: TGTGCCAGCAGCTCTGACAGGGTGATGGGTTATGGCTACACCTTC; CDR3aa: CASSSDRVMGYGYTF; j_gene: TRBJ1-2; abundance: few; v_gene: TRBV5-4; d_gene: TRBD1
CDR3nt: TGCAGCGTTGTCCTAGCCAGCTCCTACAATGAGCAGTTCTTC; CDR3aa: CSVVLASSYNEQFF; j_gene: TRBJ2-1; abundance: -; v_gene: TRBV29-1; d_gene: -
CDR3nt: TGTGCCAGCAGCATTGAAGGGACAACAGCACAGTTCTTC; CDR3aa: CASSIEGTTAQFF; j_gene: TRBJ2-1; abundance: -; v_gene: TRBV7-3; d_gene: -
CDR3nt: TGCGCCAGCAGCCAAGCGGTGGGGGAATCCTACGAGCAGTACTTC; CDR3aa: CASSQAVGESYEQYF; j_gene: TRBJ2-7; abundance: -; v_gene: TRBV4-3; d_gene: -
CDR3nt: TGTGCCAGTCAGCCGGGAAAATATGATTCCGGGGAGCTGTTTTTT; CDR3aa: CASQPGKYDSGELFF; j_gene: TRBJ2-2; abundance: -; v_gene: TRBV28; d_gene: -
CDR3nt: TGTGCCAGCAGCGAGGGACACGGGGGTGATGAGCAGTTCTTC; CDR3aa: CASSEGHGGDEQFF; j_gene: TRBJ2-1; abundance: -; v_gene: TRBV11-2; d_gene: -
CDR3nt: TGTGCCAGCAGCTTATCGCAGCGGGCGTACAATGAGCAGTTCTTC; CDR3aa: CASSLSQRAYNEQFF; j_gene: TRBJ2-1; abundance: few; v_gene: TRBV7-9; d_gene: -
CDR3nt: TGTGCCAGCAGCGGACCTAGCGGGGCTAGCACAGATACGCAGTATTTT; CDR3aa: CASSGPSGASTDTQYF; j_gene: TRBJ2-3; abundance: many; v_gene: TRBV7-9; d_gene: TRBD2
CDR3nt: TGTGCCAGCAGTGTGACTAGCGGGAGCGGTAACAATGAGCAGTTCTTC; CDR3aa: CASSVTSGSGNNEQFF; j_gene: TRBJ2-1; abundance: -; v_gene: TRBV6-4; d_gene: TRBD2
CDR3nt: TGTGCCAGCAGCCCGTGGGGGCCCTGGCGGGAGGACGAGCAGTTCTTC; CDR3aa: CASSPWGPWREDEQFF; j_gene: TRBJ2-1; abundance: -; v_gene: TRBV28; d_gene: TRBD2
CDR3nt: TGTGCCAGCAGTTCCCTACTAGCGGGAGGATTGCAGTACTTC; CDR3aa: CASSSLLAGGLQYF; j_gene: TRBJ2-7; abundance: -; v_gene: TRBV28; d_gene: TRBD2
CDR3nt: TGTGCCAGCAGTCCCTCTTGGGGACTAGCGGGAGTTCAGTACTACAATGAGCAGTTCTTC; CDR3aa: CASSPSWGLAGVQYYNEQFF; j_gene: TRBJ2-1; abundance: -; v_gene: TRBV27; d_gene: TRBD2
CDR3nt: TGTGCCAGCAGCCCAAGACAGGGGGCGCGTTGGAACGAGCAGTACTTC; CDR3aa: CASSPRQGARWNEQYF; j_gene: TRBJ2-7; abundance: -; v_gene: TRBV7-9; d_gene: TRBD1
CDR3nt: TGCGCCAGCAGCCAATTGGGGCCACCGTGGGACACCGGGGAGCTGTTTTTT; CDR3aa: CASSQLGPPWDTGELFF; j_gene: TRBJ2-2; abundance: once; v_gene: TRBV4-1; d_gene: -
CDR3nt: TGTGCCAGCAGCTTAGATCTAGGGGCGAGGTCGAACACTGAAGCTTTCTTT; CDR3aa: CASSLDLGARSNTEAFF; j_gene: TRBJ1-1; abundance: -; v_gene: TRBV7-9; d_gene: -
CDR3nt: TGTGCCAGCCAGCCGGGGCCCTCCTTTACCGGGGAGCTGTTTTTT; CDR3aa: CASQPGPSFTGELFF; j_gene: TRBJ2-2; abundance: -; v_gene: TRBV19; d_gene: -
CDR3nt: TGTGGAGCGATTAGCGGGAGGACGGAAGGTGAGCAGTTCTTC; CDR3aa: CGAISGRTEGEQFF; j_gene: TRBJ2-1; abundance: -; v_gene: TRBV21-1; d_gene: -
CDR3nt: TGCGCCAGCAGCTTGGCCGGTACAGGGCCTGGAAACACCATATATTTT; CDR3aa: CASSLAGTGPGNTIYF; j_gene: TRBJ1-3; abundance: -; v_gene: TRBV5-1; d_gene: -
CDR3nt: TGTGCCAGCAGCCCTAACCCCGGGACTATTGCCAATGAGCAGTTCTTC; CDR3aa: CASSPNPGTIANEQFF; j_gene: TRBJ2-1; abundance: -; v_gene: TRBV5-5; d_gene: TRBD2
CDR3nt: TGCAGCGTTCGGAGAGAGACCCAGTACTTC; CDR3aa: CSVRRETQYF; j_gene: TRBJ2-5; abundance: -; v_gene: TRBV29-1; d_gene: -
CDR3nt: TGTGCCAGCACCCCAGTAGCATACTCCTACAATGAGCAGTTCTTC; CDR3aa: CASTPVAYSYNEQFF; j_gene: TRBJ2-1; abundance: -; v_gene: TRBV6-5; d_gene: -
CDR3nt: TGTGCCAGTAGTATAGCTGGACAGCTAGCCCCCTACGAGCAGTACTTC; CDR3aa: CASSIAGQLAPYEQYF; j_gene: TRBJ2-7; abundance: -; v_gene: TRBV19; d_gene: -
CDR3nt: TGTGCCAGCAGCGCCGAGGGAGAGACCCAGTACTTC; CDR3aa: CASSAEGETQYF; j_gene: TRBJ2-5; abundance: once; v_gene: TRBV5-4; d_gene: -
CDR3nt: TGTGCTAGTGTCTTTACGGAAGGTGAAGAACTAGCGGGCGGAGCAGTAGAGACCCAGTACTTC; CDR3aa: CASVFTEGEELAGGAVETQYF; j_gene: TRBJ2-5; abundance: -; v_gene: TRBV12-5; d_gene: TRBD2
CDR3nt: TGTGCCAGCAGTAGGCTGGCGGGAGCCAACGACTCCTACAATGAGCAGTTCTTC; CDR3aa: CASSRLAGANDSYNEQFF; j_gene: TRBJ2-1; abundance: -; v_gene: TRBV25-1; d_gene: TRBD2
CDR3nt: TGTGCCAGCACCATGGACAGCTATGGCTACACCTTC; CDR3aa: CASTMDSYGYTF; j_gene: TRBJ1-2; abundance: -; v_gene: TRBV9; d_gene: -
CDR3nt: TGTGCCAGCAAAACTCCTAGGGGTGGAGACAATGAGCAGTTCTTC; CDR3aa: CASKTPRGGDNEQFF; j_gene: TRBJ2-1; abundance: -; v_gene: TRBV11-2; d_gene: -
CDR3nt: TGTGCCAGCAGTTTATTAGTGGGGCAAACTCACATCCGCTCGAACACCGGGGAGCTGTTTTTT; CDR3aa: CASSLLVGQTHIRSNTGELFF; j_gene: TRBJ2-2; abundance: -; v_gene: TRBV28; d_gene: -
CDR3nt: TGTGCCAGCAGTTTATCGCCGGGGACGGCCCAGCATTTT; CDR3aa: CASSLSPGTAQHF; j_gene: TRBJ1-5; abundance: few; v_gene: TRBV27; d_gene: -
CDR3nt: TGTGCCAGCAGTTTAAGGGGGAGGGCTTACGAGCAGTACTTC; CDR3aa: CASSLRGRAYEQYF; j_gene: TRBJ2-7; abundance: -; v_gene: TRBV27; d_gene: -
CDR3nt: TGTGCCAGCAGTTCGACAGGGAGCGTTCAGTACTTC; CDR3aa: CASSSTGSVQYF; j_gene: TRBJ2-4; abundance: -; v_gene: TRBV6-5; d_gene: TRBD1
CDR3nt: TGTGCCAGCTCCCCGGGAGATGAGCAGTTCTTC; CDR3aa: CASSPGDEQFF; j_gene: TRBJ2-1; abundance: few; v_gene: TRBV7-9; d_gene: -
CDR3nt: TGTGCCAGCAGCTTAGACCCCGGTGAGCAGTTCTTC; CDR3aa: CASSLDPGEQFF; j_gene: TRBJ2-1; abundance: -; v_gene: TRBV11-3; d_gene: -
CDR3nt: TGTGCCTGCAGTTTAACAGGAGGGGCCTCCTACAATGAGCAGTTCTTC; CDR3aa: CACSLTGGASYNEQFF; j_gene: TRBJ2-1; abundance: -; v_gene: TRBV27; d_gene: -
CDR3nt: TGTGCCAGCACTCCAACCAAGGACAGGGTATCCTACGAGCAGTACTTC; CDR3aa: CASTPTKDRVSYEQYF; j_gene: TRBJ2-7; abundance: -; v_gene: TRBV2; d_gene: TRBD1
CDR3nt: TGTGCCAGCAGCATGGGGGGACTGAACACCGGGGAGCTGTTTTTT; CDR3aa: CASSMGGLNTGELFF; j_gene: TRBJ2-2; abundance: -; v_gene: TRBV9; d_gene: -
CDR3nt: TGTGCCAGCAGCCCAGGACTAGCGGGAGTAGTAGATACGCAGTATTTT; CDR3aa: CASSPGLAGVVDTQYF; j_gene: TRBJ2-3; abundance: few; v_gene: TRBV7-9; d_gene: TRBD2
CDR3nt: TGTGCCAGCAGCGGAGGACTAATCAATGAGCAGTTCTTC; CDR3aa: CASSGGLINEQFF; j_gene: TRBJ2-1; abundance: -; v_gene: TRBV2; d_gene: -
CDR3nt: TGTGCCAGCAGCCTTAGCGGGATCCCCCAAGAGACCCAGTACTTC; CDR3aa: CASSLSGIPQETQYF; j_gene: TRBJ2-5; abundance: -; v_gene: TRBV9; d_gene: TRBD2
CDR3nt: TGCGCCAGCAGTCAAGACCTTAACACTGAAGCTTTCTTT; CDR3aa: CASSQDLNTEAFF; j_gene: TRBJ1-1; abundance: -; v_gene: TRBV23-1; d_gene: -
CDR3nt: TGTGCCAGCAGTTCATGGGACGGGGGAAATCAGCCCCAGCATTTT; CDR3aa: CASSSWDGGNQPQHF; j_gene: TRBJ1-5; abundance: -; v_gene: TRBV7-8; d_gene: -
CDR3nt: TGTGCCAGCAGGACCGGGACAGGGCATCATGAGCAGTTCTTC; CDR3aa: CASRTGTGHHEQFF; j_gene: TRBJ2-1; abundance: once; v_gene: TRBV6-5; d_gene: TRBD1
CDR3nt: TGCGCCAGCAGCATTCCGACAGGGTTAACCTACGAGCAGTACTTC; CDR3aa: CASSIPTGLTYEQYF; j_gene: TRBJ2-7; abundance: -; v_gene: TRBV5-1; d_gene: TRBD1